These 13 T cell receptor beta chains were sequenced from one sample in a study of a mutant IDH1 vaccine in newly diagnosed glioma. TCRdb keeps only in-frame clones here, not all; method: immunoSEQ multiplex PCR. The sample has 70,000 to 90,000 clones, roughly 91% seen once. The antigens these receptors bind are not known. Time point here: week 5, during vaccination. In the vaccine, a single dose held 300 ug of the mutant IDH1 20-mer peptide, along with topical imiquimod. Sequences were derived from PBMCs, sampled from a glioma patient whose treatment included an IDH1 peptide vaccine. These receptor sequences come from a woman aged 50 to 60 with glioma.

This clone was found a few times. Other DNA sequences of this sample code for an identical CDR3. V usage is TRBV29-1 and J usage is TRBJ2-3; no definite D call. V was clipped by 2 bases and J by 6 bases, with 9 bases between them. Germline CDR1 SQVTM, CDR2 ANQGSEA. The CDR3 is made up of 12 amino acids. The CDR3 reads CSVEQVRDTQYF. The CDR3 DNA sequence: TGCAGCGTTGAACAGGTTCGGGATACGCAGTATTTT.

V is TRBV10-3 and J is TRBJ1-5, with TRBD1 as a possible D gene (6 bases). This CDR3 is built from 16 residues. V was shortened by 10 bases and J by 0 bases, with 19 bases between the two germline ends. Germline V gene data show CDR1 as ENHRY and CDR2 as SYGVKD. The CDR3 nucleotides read TGTGCCACTAGGGGGGTCCGGGGGTTTAGCAATCAGCCCCAGCATTTT. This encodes CATRGVRGFSNQPQHF.

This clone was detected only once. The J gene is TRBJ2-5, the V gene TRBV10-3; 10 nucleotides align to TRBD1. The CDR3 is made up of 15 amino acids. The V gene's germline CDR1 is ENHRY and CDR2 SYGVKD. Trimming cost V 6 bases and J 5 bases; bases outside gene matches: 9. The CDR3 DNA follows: TGTGCCATCAGCGGGACAGGGGCGGGTAGTGAGACCCAGTACTTC. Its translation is CAISGTGAGSETQYF.

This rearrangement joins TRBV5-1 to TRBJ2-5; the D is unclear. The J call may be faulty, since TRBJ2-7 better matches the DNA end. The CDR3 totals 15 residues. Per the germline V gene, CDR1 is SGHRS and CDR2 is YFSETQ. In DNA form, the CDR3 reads TGCGCCAGCAGCTCCTTCGACCCACTGTCCTACGAGCAGTACTTC. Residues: CASSSFDPLSYEQYF.

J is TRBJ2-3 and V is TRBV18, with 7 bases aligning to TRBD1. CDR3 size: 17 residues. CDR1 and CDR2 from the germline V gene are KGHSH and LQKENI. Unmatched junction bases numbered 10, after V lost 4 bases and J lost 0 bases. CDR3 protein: CASSRRGTAPSTDTQYF. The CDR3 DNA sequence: TGTGCCAGCTCACGACGAGGGACAGCGCCTAGCACAGATACGCAGTATTTT.

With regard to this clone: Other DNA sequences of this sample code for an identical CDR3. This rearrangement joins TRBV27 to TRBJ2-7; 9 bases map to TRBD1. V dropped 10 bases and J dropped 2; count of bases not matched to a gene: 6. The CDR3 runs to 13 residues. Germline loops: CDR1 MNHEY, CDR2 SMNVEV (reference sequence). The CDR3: CATMRQGAYEQYF. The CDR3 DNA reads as TGTGCCACCATGAGACAGGGGGCCTACGAGCAGTACTTC.

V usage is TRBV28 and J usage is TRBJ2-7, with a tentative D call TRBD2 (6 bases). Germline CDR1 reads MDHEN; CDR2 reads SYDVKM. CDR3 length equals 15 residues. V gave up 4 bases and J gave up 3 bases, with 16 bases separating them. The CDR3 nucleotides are TGTGCCAGCAGTTCCGGGAGTATTCTTAACTACGAGCAGTACTTC. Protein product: CASSSGSILNYEQYF.

CDR3 nucleotides: TGCAGCGTTGAAGGGGTCGGACTAGCGGGAGAGGCGCAGTATTTT. Translated, it gives CSVEGVGLAGEAQYF. The chain carries TRBV29-1 and TRBJ2-3; TRBD2 agrees at 13 bases. This CDR3 region has 15 residues. CDR1 is SQVTM, CDR2 ANQGSEA, per germline. With 1 base clipped from V and 10 bases from J, the junction kept 8 bases outside the gene matches.

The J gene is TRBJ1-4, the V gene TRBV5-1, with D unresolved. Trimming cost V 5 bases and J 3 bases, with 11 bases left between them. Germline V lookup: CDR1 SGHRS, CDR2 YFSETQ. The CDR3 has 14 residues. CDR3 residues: CASSPLGSNEKLFF. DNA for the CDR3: TGCGCCAGCAGTCCTCTCGGGTCTAATGAAAAACTGTTTTTT.

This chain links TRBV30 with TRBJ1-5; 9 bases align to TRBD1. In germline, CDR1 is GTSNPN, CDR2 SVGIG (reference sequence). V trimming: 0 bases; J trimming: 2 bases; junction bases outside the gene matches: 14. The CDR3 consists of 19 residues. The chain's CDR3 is CAWSVNWGQGTGGNQPQHF. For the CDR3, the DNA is TGTGCCTGGAGTGTAAATTGGGGACAGGGAACAGGGGGCAATCAGCCCCAGCATTTT. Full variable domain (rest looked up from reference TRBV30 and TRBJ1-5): SQTIHQWPATLVQPVGSPLSLECTVEGTSNPNLYWYRQAAGRGLQLLFYSVGIGQISSEVPQNLSASRPQDRQFILSSKKLLLSDSGFYLCAWSVNWGQGTGGNQPQHFGDGTRLSIL.

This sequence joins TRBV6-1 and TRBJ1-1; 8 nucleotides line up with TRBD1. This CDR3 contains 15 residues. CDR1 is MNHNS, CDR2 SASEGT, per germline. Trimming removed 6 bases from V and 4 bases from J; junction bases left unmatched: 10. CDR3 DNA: TGTGCCAGCAGGAGCGTCCAGGGGGCGCCCACTGAAGCTTTCTTT. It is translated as CASRSVQGAPTEAFF.

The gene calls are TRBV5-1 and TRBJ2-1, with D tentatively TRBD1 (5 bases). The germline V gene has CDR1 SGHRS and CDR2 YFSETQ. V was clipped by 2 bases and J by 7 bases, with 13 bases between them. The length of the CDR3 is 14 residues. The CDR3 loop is CASSLETVVNEQFF. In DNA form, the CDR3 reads TGCGCCAGCAGCTTAGAGACAGTGGTGAATGAGCAGTTCTTC.

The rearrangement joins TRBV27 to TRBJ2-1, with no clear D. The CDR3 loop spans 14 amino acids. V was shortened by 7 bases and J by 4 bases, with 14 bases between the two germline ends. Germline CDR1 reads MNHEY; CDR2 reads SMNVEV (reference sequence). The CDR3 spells CASIGPTAYNEQFF. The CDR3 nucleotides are TGTGCCAGCATTGGCCCCACAGCGTACAATGAGCAGTTCTTC.